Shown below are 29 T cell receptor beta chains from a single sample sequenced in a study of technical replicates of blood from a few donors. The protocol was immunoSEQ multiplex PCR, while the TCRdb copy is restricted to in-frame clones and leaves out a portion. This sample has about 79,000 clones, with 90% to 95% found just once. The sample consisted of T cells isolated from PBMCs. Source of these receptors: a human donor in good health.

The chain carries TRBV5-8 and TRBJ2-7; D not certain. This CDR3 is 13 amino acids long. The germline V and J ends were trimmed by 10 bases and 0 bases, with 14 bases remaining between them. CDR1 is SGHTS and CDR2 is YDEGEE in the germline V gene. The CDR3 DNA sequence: TGTGCCGGAACGCGACCGGGCTCCTACGAGCAGTACTTC. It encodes CAGTRPGSYEQYF. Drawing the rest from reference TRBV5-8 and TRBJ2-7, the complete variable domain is EAGVTQSPTHLIKTRGQQATLRCSPISGHTSVYWYQQALGLGLQFLLWYDEGEERNRGNFPPRFSGRQFPNYSSELNVNALELEDSALYLCAGTRPGSYEQYFGPGTRLTVT.

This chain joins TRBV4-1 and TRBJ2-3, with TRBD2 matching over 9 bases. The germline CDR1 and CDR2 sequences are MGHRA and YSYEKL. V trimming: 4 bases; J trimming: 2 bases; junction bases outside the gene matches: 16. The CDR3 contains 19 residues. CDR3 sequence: CASSLTPPSGGPLTDTQYF. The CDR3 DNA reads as TGCGCCAGCAGCCTCACTCCCCCCAGCGGGGGGCCGCTCACAGATACGCAGTATTTT.

CDR3 nucleotide sequence: TGTGCCGCTGACCCGGGACATTATCGTGGCTACACCTTC. The encoded protein is CAADPGHYRGYTF. This chain uses TRBV6-1 with TRBJ1-2; a possible D gene is TRBD1 (6 bases). V was pared by 11 bases and J by 7 bases, with 20 bases between. The CDR3 consists of 13 residues. From germline, CDR1 is MNHNS and CDR2 SASEGT.

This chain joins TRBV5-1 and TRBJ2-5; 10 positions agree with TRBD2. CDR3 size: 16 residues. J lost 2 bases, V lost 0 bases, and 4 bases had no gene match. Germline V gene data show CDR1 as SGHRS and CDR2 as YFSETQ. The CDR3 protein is CASSLVRAGGQETQYF. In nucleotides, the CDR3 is TGCGCCAGCAGCTTGGTACGAGCGGGGGGGCAAGAGACCCAGTACTTC.

CDR3 DNA sequence: TGTGCCAGCTCACCAACCGCCCTGGGCGATCAGCCCCAGCATTTT. Protein sequence: CASSPTALGDQPQHF. The chain is built from TRBV18 and TRBJ1-5; no clear D gene. This CDR3 is built from 15 residues. In germline, CDR1 is KGHSH, CDR2 LQKENI. Trimming took off 2 bases at V and 5 bases at J, with 13 bases between the two ends.

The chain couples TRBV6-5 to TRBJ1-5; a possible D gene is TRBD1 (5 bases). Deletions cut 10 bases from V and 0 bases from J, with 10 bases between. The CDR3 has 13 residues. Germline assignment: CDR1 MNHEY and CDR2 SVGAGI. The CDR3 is CATRQYSNQPQHF. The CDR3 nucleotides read TGTGCCACCAGACAGTATAGCAATCAGCCCCAGCATTTT.

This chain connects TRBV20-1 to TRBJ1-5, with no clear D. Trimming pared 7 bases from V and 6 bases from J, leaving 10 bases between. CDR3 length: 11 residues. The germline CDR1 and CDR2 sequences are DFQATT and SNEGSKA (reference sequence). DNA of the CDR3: TGCAGTGTCCCCGGTGGTCAGCCCCAGCATTTT. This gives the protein CSVPGGQPQHF.

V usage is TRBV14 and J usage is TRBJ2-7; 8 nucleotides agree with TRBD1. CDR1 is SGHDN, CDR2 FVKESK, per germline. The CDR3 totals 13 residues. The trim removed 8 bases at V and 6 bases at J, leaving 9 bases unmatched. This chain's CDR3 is CASEDAGGGEQYF. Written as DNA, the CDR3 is TGTGCCAGCGAGGACGCAGGGGGCGGCGAGCAGTACTTC.

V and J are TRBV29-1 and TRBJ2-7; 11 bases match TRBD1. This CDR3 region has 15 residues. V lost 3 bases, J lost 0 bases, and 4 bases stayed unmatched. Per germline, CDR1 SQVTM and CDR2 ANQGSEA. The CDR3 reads CSVDGTGGTSYEQYF. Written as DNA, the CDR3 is TGCAGCGTTGACGGGACAGGGGGAACCTCCTACGAGCAGTACTTC.

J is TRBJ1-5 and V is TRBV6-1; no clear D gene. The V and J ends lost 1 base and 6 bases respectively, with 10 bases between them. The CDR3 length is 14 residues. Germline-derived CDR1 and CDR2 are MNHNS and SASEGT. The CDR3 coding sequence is TGTGCCAGCAGTGAAGACGGGGTTTCTCAGCCCCAGCATTTT. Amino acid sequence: CASSEDGVSQPQHF.

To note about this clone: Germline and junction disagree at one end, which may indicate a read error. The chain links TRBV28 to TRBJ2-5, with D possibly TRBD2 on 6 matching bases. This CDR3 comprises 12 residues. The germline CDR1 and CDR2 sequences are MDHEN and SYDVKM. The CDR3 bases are TGTGCCAGCAGTCGCCTGATTGGCGGGACCCACTTC. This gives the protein CASSRLIGGTHF.

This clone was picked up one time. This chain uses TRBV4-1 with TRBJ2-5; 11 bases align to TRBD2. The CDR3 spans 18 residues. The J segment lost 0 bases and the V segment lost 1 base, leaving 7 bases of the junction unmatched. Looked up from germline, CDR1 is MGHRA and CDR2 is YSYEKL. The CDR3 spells CASSQVSLAGGNQETQYF. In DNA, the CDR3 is TGCGCCAGCAGCCAAGTGAGCCTAGCGGGGGGAAACCAAGAGACCCAGTACTTC.

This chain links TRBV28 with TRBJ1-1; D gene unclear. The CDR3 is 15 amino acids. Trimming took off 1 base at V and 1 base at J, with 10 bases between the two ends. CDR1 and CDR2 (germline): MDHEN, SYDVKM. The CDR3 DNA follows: TGTGCCAGCAGTTTATTGATGGCCTCGAACACTGAAGCTTTCTTT. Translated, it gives CASSLLMASNTEAFF.

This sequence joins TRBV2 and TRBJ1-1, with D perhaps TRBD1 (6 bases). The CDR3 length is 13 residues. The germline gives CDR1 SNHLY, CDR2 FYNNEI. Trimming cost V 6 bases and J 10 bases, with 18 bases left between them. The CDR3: CASRQKQGRAAFF. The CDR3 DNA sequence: TGTGCCAGCAGGCAGAAACAGGGCCGGGCAGCTTTCTTT.

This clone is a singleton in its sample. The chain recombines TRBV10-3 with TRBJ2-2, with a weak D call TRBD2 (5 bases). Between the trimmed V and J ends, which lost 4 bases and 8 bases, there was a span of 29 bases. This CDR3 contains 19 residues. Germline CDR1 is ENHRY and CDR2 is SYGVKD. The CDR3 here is CAISGRGTPGSTSGGELFF. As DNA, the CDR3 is TGTGCCATCAGTGGGCGCGGTACACCGGGGAGCACCTCGGGAGGGGAGCTGTTTTTT.

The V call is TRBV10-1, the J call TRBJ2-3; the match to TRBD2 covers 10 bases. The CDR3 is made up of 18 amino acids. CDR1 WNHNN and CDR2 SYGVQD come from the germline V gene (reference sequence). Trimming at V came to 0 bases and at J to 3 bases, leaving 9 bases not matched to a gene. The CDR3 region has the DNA TGCGCCAGCAGTGAGTCGTCACTAGCGGGAATTGGGACAGATACGCAGTATTTT. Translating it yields CASSESSLAGIGTDTQYF.

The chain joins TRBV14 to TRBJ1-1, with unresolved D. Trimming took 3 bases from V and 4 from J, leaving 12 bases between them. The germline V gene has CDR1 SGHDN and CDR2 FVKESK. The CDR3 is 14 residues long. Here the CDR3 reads CASSHGIEVTEAFF. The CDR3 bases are TGTGCCAGCAGCCACGGGATTGAGGTCACTGAAGCTTTCTTT. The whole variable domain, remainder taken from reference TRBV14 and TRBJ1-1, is EAGVTQFPSHSVIEKGQTVTLRCDPISGHDNLYWYRRVMGKEIKFLLHFVKESKQDESGMPNNRFLAERTGGTYSTLKVQPAELEDSGVYFCASSHGIEVTEAFFGQGTRLTVV.

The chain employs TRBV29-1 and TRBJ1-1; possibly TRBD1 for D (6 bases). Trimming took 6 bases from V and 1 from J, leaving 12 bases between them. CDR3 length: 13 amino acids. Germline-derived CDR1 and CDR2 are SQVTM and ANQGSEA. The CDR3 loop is CSVVGQPNTEAFF. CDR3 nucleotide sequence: TGCAGCGTCGTCGGACAGCCGAACACTGAAGCTTTCTTT.

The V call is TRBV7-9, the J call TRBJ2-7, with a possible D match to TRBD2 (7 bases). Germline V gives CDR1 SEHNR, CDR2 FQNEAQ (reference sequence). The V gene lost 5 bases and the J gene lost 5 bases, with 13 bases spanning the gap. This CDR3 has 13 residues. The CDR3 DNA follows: TGTGCCAGCAGCCCCCGCGGGGGCGACGAGCAGTACTTC. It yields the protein CASSPRGGDEQYF.

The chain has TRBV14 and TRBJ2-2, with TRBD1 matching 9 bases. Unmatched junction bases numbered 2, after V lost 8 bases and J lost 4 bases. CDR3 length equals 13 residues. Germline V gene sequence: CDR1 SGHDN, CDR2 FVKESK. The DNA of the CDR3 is TGTGCCAGCCAGGACAGGGGCACCGGGGAGCTGTTTTTT. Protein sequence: CASQDRGTGELFF. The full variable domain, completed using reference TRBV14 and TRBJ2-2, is EAGVTQFPSHSVIEKGQTVTLRCDPISGHDNLYWYRRVMGKEIKFLLHFVKESKQDESGMPNNRFLAERTGGTYSTLKVQPAELEDSGVYFCASQDRGTGELFFGEGSRLTVL.

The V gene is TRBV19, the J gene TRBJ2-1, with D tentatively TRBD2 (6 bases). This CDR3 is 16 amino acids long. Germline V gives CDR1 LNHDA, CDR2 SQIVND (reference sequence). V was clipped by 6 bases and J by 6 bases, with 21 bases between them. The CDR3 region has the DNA TGTGCCAGTAGACCCTGGGGGGAACGCGCGGGCAATGAGCAGTTCTTC. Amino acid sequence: CASRPWGERAGNEQFF. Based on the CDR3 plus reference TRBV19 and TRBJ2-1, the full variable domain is DGGITQSPKYLFRKEGQNVTLSCEQNLNHDAMYWYRQDPGQGLRLIYYSQIVNDFQKGDIAEGYSVSREKKESFPLTVTSAQKNPTAFYLCASRPWGERAGNEQFFGPGTRLTVL.

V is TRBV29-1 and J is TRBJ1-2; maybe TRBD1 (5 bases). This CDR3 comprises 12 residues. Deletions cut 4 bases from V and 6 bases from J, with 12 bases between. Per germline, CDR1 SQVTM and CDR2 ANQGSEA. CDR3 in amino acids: CSVAGREDGYTF. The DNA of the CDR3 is TGCAGCGTTGCTGGCAGGGAGGATGGCTACACCTTC. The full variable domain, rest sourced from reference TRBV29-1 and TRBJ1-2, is SAVISQKPSRDICQRGTSLTIQCQVDSQVTMMFWYRQQPGQSLTLIATANQGSEATYESGFVIDKFPISRPNLTFSTLTVSNMSPEDSSIYLCSVAGREDGYTFGSGTRLTVV.

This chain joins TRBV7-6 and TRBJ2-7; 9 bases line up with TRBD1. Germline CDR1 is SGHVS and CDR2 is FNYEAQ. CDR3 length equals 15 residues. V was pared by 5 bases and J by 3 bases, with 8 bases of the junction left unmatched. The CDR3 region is CASSNKQGAIYEQYF. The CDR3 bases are TGTGCCAGCAGCAACAAACAGGGGGCGATCTACGAGCAGTACTTC. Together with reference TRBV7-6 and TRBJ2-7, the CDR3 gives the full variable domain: GAGVSQSPRYKVTKRGQDVALRCDPISGHVSLYWYRQALGQGPEFLTYFNYEAQQDKSGLPNDRFSAERPEGSISTLTIQRTEQRDSAMYRCASSNKQGAIYEQYFGPGTRLTVT.

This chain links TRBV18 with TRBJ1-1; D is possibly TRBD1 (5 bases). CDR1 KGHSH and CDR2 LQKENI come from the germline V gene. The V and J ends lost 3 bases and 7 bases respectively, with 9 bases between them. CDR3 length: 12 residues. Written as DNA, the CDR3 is TGTGCCAGCTCACCTAGCACAGGTGAAGCTTTCTTT. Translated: CASSPSTGEAFF.

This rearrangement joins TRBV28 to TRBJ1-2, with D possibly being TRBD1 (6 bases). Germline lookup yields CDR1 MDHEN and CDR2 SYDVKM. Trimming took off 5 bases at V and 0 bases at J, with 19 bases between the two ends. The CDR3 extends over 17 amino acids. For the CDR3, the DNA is TGTGCCAGCAGTAGGGCTGGTCGAGACAGGACTAACTATGGCTACACCTTC. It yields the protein CASSRAGRDRTNYGYTF.

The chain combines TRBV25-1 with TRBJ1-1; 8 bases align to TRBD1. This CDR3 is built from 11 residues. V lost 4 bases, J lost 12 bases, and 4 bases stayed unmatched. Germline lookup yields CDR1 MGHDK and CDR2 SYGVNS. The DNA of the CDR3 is TGTGCCAGCAGTGGGCGGACAGGGTCTTTCTTT. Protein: CASSGRTGSFF.

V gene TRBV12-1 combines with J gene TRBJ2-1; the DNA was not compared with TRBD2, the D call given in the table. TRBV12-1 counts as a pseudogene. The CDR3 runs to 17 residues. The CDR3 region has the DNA TGTGCCAGCAGCTTGGGTGAGCGGGAGCTACTCTACAATGAGCAGTTCTTC. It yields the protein CASSLGERELLYNEQFF.

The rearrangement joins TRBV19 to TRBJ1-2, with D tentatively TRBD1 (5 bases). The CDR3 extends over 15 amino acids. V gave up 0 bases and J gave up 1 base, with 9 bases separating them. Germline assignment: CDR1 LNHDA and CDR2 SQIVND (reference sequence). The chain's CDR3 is CASSIDPTVNYGYTF. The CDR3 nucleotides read TGTGCCAGTAGTATAGATCCGACAGTTAACTATGGCTACACCTTC.

DNA for the CDR3: TGTGCCAGCAGCTCCGGACAGGGGGATGAAAAACTGTTTTTT. Encoded protein: CASSSGQGDEKLFF. The chain couples TRBV7-9 to TRBJ1-4; 10 bases are a match to TRBD1. Germline V gene lookup returns CDR1 SEHNR and CDR2 FQNEAQ (reference sequence). This CDR3 is 14 amino acids long. V lost 4 bases to trimming and J lost 6 bases; unmatched junction nucleotides: 2.